These T cell receptor beta chains were read from a single sample in a study of T cell responses to AZD1222 COVID-19 vaccine. Profiling relied on immunoSEQ multiplex PCR, and the TCRdb table lists in-frame clones only, not all of them. The sample has about 100,000 clones, approximately 92% seen once. The material sequenced was peripheral blood, taken 28 days after the second AZD1222 dose. All receptors come from an adult who received the AZD1222 COVID-19 vaccine. Each CDR3 is given with its conserved first and last residue. Fields, in order: clone size, V gene, D gene, J gene, CDR3 protein, CDR3 DNA. A D gene is named only where the DNA matches it firmly. Size tells how often a clone was seen (once, few, many) or the class of an expanded clone, and some rows leave it out.

-,TRBV2,TRBD1,TRBJ1-4,CASNRQGTNEKLFF,TGTGCCAGCAACAGACAGGGCACTAATGAAAAACTGTTTTTT
-,TRBV9,TRBD1,TRBJ1-2,CASSPRTGENYGYTF,TGTGCCAGCAGCCCGCGGACAGGGGAGAACTATGGCTACACCTTC
-,TRBV12-3/TRBV12-4,-,TRBJ1-1,CASSIQGNTEAFF,TGTGCCAGCAGTATACAGGGGAACACTGAAGCTTTCTTT
-,TRBV30,-,TRBJ1-1,CAWSRGTEAFF,TGTGCCTGGAGCAGAGGCACTGAAGCTTTCTTT
few,TRBV12-3/TRBV12-4,-,TRBJ1-6,CASSRTNSPLHF,TGTGCCAGCAGCCGCACTAACTCACCCCTCCACTTT
-,TRBV2,-,TRBJ1-5,CASTGTGQPQHF,TGTGCCAGCACGGGGACCGGGCAGCCCCAGCATTTT
-,TRBV12-5,-,TRBJ2-7,CASGLSPRSYEQYF,TGTGCTAGTGGTTTGTCCCCTCGGAGCTACGAGCAGTACTTC
-,TRBV18,TRBD1,TRBJ1-2,CASSFGQGVNYGYTF,TGTGCCAGCTCATTCGGACAGGGGGTTAACTATGGCTACACCTTC
-,TRBV5-1,-,TRBJ2-5,CASTLGGSTQETQYF,TGCGCCAGCACCCTTGGAGGCAGCACTCAAGAGACCCAGTACTTC
-,TRBV7-2,TRBD2,TRBJ2-2,CASSFRSGSPGELFF,TGTGCCAGCAGCTTCCGTAGCGGGAGTCCCGGGGAGCTGTTTTTT
-,TRBV29-1,TRBD2,TRBJ2-3,CSVARTSGGVVADTQYF,TGCAGCGTCGCCAGGACTAGCGGGGGGGTGGTTGCAGATACGCAGTATTTT
-,TRBV7-6,-,TRBJ2-3,CASSLAHLGARDTQYF,TGTGCCAGCAGCTTAGCCCACCTAGGGGCACGAGATACGCAGTATTTT
-,TRBV4-1,-,TRBJ2-3,CASSQLERANTDTQYF,TGCGCCAGCAGCCAGCTAGAGAGGGCGAACACAGATACGCAGTATTTT
-,TRBV12-3/TRBV12-4,TRBD1,TRBJ2-3,CASSFRGLDTQYF,TGTGCCAGCAGTTTTAGGGGGCTGGATACGCAGTATTTT
-,TRBV7-6,-,TRBJ1-1,CASSLWEGDTEAFF,TGTGCCAGCAGCTTATGGGAAGGGGACACTGAAGCTTTCTTT
-,TRBV6-1,-,TRBJ1-4,CASSEWGTNEKLFF,TGTGCCAGCAGTGAATGGGGGACTAATGAAAAACTGTTTTTT
-,TRBV6-6,-,TRBJ1-1,CASVKALNTEAFF,TGTGCCAGCGTAAAGGCTCTGAACACTGAAGCTTTCTTT
-,TRBV6-4,-,TRBJ2-1,CASSDSGGSGNEQFF,TGTGCCAGCAGTGACTCGGGGGGAAGCGGCAATGAGCAGTTCTTC
-,TRBV7-3,TRBD2,TRBJ2-3,CASSLGLAGISTDTQYF,TGTGCCAGCAGCCTCGGACTAGCGGGGATTAGCACAGATACGCAGTATTTT
-,TRBV9,TRBD2,TRBJ2-1,CASSVWASGGNEQFF,TGTGCCAGCAGCGTCTGGGCTAGCGGGGGTAATGAGCAGTTCTTC
-,TRBV7-9,-,TRBJ1-6,CASSLGRGSHNSPLHF,TGTGCCAGCAGCTTAGGCCGTGGCAGTCATAATTCACCCCTCCACTTT
-,TRBV18,-,TRBJ2-1,CASSPPAYAGRLGGNEQFF,TGTGCCAGCTCACCACCCGCATACGCGGGGCGCTTAGGGGGCAATGAGCAGTTCTTC
-,TRBV7-9,TRBD2,TRBJ2-7,CASSLLRSSGGYEQYF,TGTGCCAGCAGCTTACTTCGCTCTAGCGGGGGTTACGAGCAGTACTTC
-,TRBV6-5,-,TRBJ1-5,CASSYQGAQPQHF,TGTGCCAGCAGTTACCAGGGAGCTCAGCCCCAGCATTTT
-,TRBV19,-,TRBJ1-3,CASTGWDNSGNTIYF,TGTGCCAGTACCGGATGGGACAACTCTGGAAACACCATATATTTT
-,TRBV7-2,-,TRBJ2-1,CASSPPWGGFEQFF,TGTGCCAGCAGCCCCCCTTGGGGCGGATTTGAGCAGTTCTTC
-,TRBV19,-,TRBJ1-4,CASSITGINEKLFF,TGTGCCAGTAGTATCACAGGGATTAACGAAAAACTGTTTTTT
-,TRBV12-5,-,TRBJ2-7,CASGFRGYEQYF,TGTGCTAGTGGTTTCAGGGGATACGAGCAGTACTTC
-,TRBV7-3,-,TRBJ1-2,CASSLRGDIGGYNYGYTF,TGTGCCAGCAGCTTACGGGGGGACATCGGAGGATATAACTATGGCTACACCTTC
once,TRBV4-2,-,TRBJ2-3,CASSQLDTDTQYF,TGTGCCAGCAGCCAACTAGACACAGATACGCAGTATTTT
once,TRBV5-1,-,TRBJ2-5,CASTTDREGVETQYF,TGCGCCAGCACCACGGACAGAGAAGGCGTGGAGACCCAGTACTTC
-,TRBV5-1,-,TRBJ2-2,CASSFGPNTGELFF,TGCGCCAGCAGCTTCGGCCCGAACACCGGGGAGCTGTTTTTT
-,TRBV2,-,TRBJ2-4,CASREGGVAKNIQYF,TGTGCCAGCAGGGAGGGGGGCGTGGCCAAAAACATTCAGTACTTC
-,TRBV19,TRBD1,TRBJ1-1,CASSMYRGMNTEAFF,TGTGCCAGTAGTATGTACAGGGGGATGAACACTGAAGCTTTCTTT
-,TRBV6-5,TRBD1,TRBJ1-1,CASSLQGKNTEAFF,TGTGCCAGCAGTCTACAGGGGAAGAACACTGAAGCTTTCTTT
few,TRBV12-3/TRBV12-4,-,TRBJ2-1,CASSLVKGEQFF,TGTGCCAGCAGTTTGGTGAAAGGTGAGCAGTTCTTC
-,TRBV18,-,TRBJ1-1,CASSPPSFKNTEAFF,TGTGCCAGCTCACCACCTTCTTTTAAGAACACTGAAGCTTTCTTT
-,TRBV6-1,-,TRBJ2-3,CASSELLQSLRTDTQYF,TGTGCCAGCAGTGAATTGTTACAGTCATTGCGCACAGATACGCAGTATTTT
-,TRBV19,-,TRBJ1-4,CASTRGEAQGAEKLFF,TGTGCCAGCACCCGTGGGGAAGCCCAAGGGGCGGAAAAACTGTTTTTT
-,TRBV5-1,TRBD1,TRBJ1-6,CASSLGQGYNSPLHF,TGCGCCAGCAGCCTCGGACAGGGCTATAATTCACCCCTCCACTTT
-,TRBV7-3,-,TRBJ1-2,CASSLNYGWPGGYGYTF,TGTGCCAGCAGCTTAAATTACGGGTGGCCGGGAGGCTATGGCTACACCTTC
-,TRBV9,TRBD2,TRBJ2-1,CASSVERASGITWQFF,TGTGCCAGCAGCGTAGAACGGGCTAGCGGGATTACATGGCAGTTCTTC
-,TRBV4-2,-,TRBJ2-1,CASSQSRGSSYNEQFF,TGTGCCAGCAGCCAGTCTAGGGGGAGTTCCTACAATGAGCAGTTCTTC
-,TRBV7-3,-,TRBJ2-3,CASSPQGGAMTDTQYF,TGTGCCAGCAGCCCACAGGGGGGGGCGATGACAGATACGCAGTATTTT
-,TRBV29-1,-,TRBJ2-3,CSVVTSLFTQYF,TGCAGCGTTGTGACTAGTTTATTCACGCAGTATTTT
-,TRBV7-2,TRBD2,TRBJ2-3,CASSLGLAGSTDTQYF,TGTGCCAGCAGCTTGGGACTAGCGGGGTCCACAGATACGCAGTATTTT
-,TRBV3-1/TRBV3-2,-,TRBJ1-6,CASSQGDLSPLHF,TGTGCCAGCAGCCAAGGGGACCTTTCACCCCTCCACTTT
-,TRBV7-6,TRBD1,TRBJ1-2,CASSLAYQGARDYGYTF,TGTGCCAGCAGCTTAGCGTACCAGGGGGCGCGGGACTATGGCTACACCTTC